This T cell receptor beta chain came from a study of graft-versus-host responses after intestinal transplantation. Overall study: Tacrolimus plus steroids were given to all recipients for 3 to 4 years, preceded by anti-thymocyte globulin induction.

Concerning this clone: Its antigen is still unknown.

Sampling of post-transplant bone marrow used the posterior iliac crest or another site. Sequencing used immunoSEQ multiplex PCR; TCRdb keeps in-frame clones, though not all of them. The profile shows about 69,000 clones, 92% of them singletons. Study-level results: There were GvH clones found in recipient marrow, and some of them appeared first in ileum or blood.

Germline lookup yields CDR1 MGHRA and CDR2 YSYEKL. This CDR3 spans 15 amino acids. V lost 8 bases, J lost 0 bases, and 17 bases lay in between. The sample in question was bone marrow, obtained nearly 750 days after intestinal transplantation. This receptor was obtained from a human patient who received an intestinal transplant, so some T cells may come from the graft donor. This chain uses TRBV4-1 with TRBJ2-7; no firm D call. The CDR3 sequence: CASDTWNRSSYEQYF. The CDR3 DNA reads TGCGCCAGCGATACCTGGAATAGAAGCTCCTACGAGCAGTACTTC.